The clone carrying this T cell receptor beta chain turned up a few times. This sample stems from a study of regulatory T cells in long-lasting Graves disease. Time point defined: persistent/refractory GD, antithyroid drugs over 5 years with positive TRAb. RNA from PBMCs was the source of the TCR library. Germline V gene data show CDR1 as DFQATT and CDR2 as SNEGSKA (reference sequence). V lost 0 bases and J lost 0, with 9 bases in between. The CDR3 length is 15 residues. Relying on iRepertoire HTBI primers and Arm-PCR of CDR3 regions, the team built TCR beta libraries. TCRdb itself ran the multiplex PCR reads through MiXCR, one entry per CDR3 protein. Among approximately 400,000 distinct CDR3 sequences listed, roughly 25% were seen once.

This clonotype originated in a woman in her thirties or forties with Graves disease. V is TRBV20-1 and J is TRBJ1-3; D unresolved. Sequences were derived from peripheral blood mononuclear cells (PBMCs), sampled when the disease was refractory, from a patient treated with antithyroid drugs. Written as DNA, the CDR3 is TGCAGTGCTAGAGACGGACTGCGCTCTGGAAACACCATATATTTT. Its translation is CSARDGLRSGNTIYF.